Below, 30 T cell receptor beta chains from the same sample are listed, as sequenced in a study of blood T cell repertoires in COVID-19. Data came from immunoSEQ multiplex PCR; TCRdb stores just in-frame clones and leaves some out. The table shows approximately 99,000 clones, with more than 70% occurring only once. Sequenced sample: peripheral blood. Source of these receptors: a human donor in a cohort sampled during active COVID-19.

The rearrangement joins TRBV24-1 to TRBJ2-1, with a weak D call TRBD2 (6 bases). Per the germline V gene, CDR1 is KGHDR and CDR2 is SFDVKD. Trimming stripped 2 bases from V and 7 bases from J, with 14 bases between. CDR3 length equals 15 residues. For the CDR3, the DNA is TGTGCCACCAGTGATTGGAGGGGAAAAAGAAATGAGCAGTTCTTC. This codes for CATSDWRGKRNEQFF.

V and J are TRBV7-6 and TRBJ2-7; 8 bases are shared with TRBD1. V was clipped by 5 bases and J by 5 bases; unmatched bases: 5. Per the germline V gene, CDR1 is SGHVS and CDR2 is FNYEAQ. This CDR3 spans 13 amino acids. The CDR3 DNA follows: TGTGCCAGCAGCCGGACAGGGAGTCACGAGCAGTACTTC. Translated: CASSRTGSHEQYF. The complete variable domain, with remaining parts taken from reference TRBV7-6 and TRBJ2-7, reads GAGVSQSPRYKVTKRGQDVALRCDPISGHVSLYWYRQALGQGPEFLTYFNYEAQQDKSGLPNDRFSAERPEGSISTLTIQRTEQRDSAMYRCASSRTGSHEQYFGPGTRLTVT.

The CDR3 loop is CASSGLGTIGGNTIYF. CDR3 nucleotide sequence: TGTGCCAGCAGCGGCCTCGGGACAATCGGGGGAAACACCATATATTTT. The rearrangement uses TRBV9 and TRBJ1-3; D perhaps matches TRBD1 (6 bases). CDR1 is SGDLS, CDR2 YYNGEE, per germline. V was pared by 3 bases and J by 4 bases, with 17 bases between. CDR3 length: 16 residues.

In its sample, this clone was seen once. V gene TRBV3-1 (or the pseudogene TRBV3-2) combines with J gene TRBJ2-3; 9 bases line up with TRBD2. Germline CDR1 LGHDT, CDR2 YNNKEL (reference sequence). The CDR3 consists of 16 residues. The trim removed 4 bases at V and 0 bases at J, leaving 5 bases unmatched. The CDR3 DNA sequence: TGTGCCAGCAGCCTCCGACTAGCGGCAAGCACAGATACGCAGTATTTT. This translates into CASSLRLAASTDTQYF.

The chain has TRBV6-2 or TRBV6-3 and TRBJ2-7; D gene uncertain. Germline V gene data show CDR1 as MNHEY and CDR2 as SVGEGT. V was cut by 5 bases and J by 4 bases, with 9 bases left in between. The CDR3 length is 12 residues. The CDR3 protein is CASSILRYEQYF. CDR3 nucleotides: TGTGCCAGCAGTATTCTACGGTACGAGCAGTACTTC.

The V gene is TRBV15, the J gene TRBJ2-5; 11 positions match TRBD2. Germline CDR1 LNHNV, CDR2 YYDKDF (reference sequence). The CDR3 is 16 residues long. Unmatched junction bases numbered 10, after V lost 5 bases and J lost 5 bases. As DNA, the CDR3 is TGTGCCACCAGCCCTCTTAGCGGGAGGGCCGGGGAGACCCAGTACTTC. The encoded protein is CATSPLSGRAGETQYF. Together with reference TRBV15 and TRBJ2-5, the CDR3 gives the full variable domain: DAMVIQNPRYQVTQFGKPVTLSCSQTLNHNVMYWYQQKSSQAPKLLFHYYDKDFNNEADTPDNFQSRRPNTSFCFLDIRSPGLGDTAMYLCATSPLSGRAGETQYFGPGTRLLVL.

The chain combines TRBV4-2 with TRBJ2-2, with TRBD1 as a possible D gene (6 bases). V dropped 1 base and J dropped 1 base, with 7 bases sitting between them. Germline lookup yields CDR1 LGHNA and CDR2 YNFKEQ. CDR3 length: 15 amino acids. CDR3 amino acids: CASSQVGQNTGELFF. Here the CDR3 DNA reads TGTGCCAGCAGCCAAGTGGGACAGAACACCGGGGAGCTGTTTTTT.

The chain recombines TRBV12-3 or TRBV12-4 with TRBJ2-5, with D possibly being TRBD2 (6 bases). CDR3 length: 13 amino acids. V lost 6 bases and J lost 5, with 13 bases in between. This CDR3 reads CASSRGSRETQYF. CDR3 bases: TGTGCCAGCAGCCGGGGGAGTCGCGAGACCCAGTACTTC.

The chain couples TRBV9 to TRBJ1-1; tentatively, D is TRBD1 (5 bases). Trimming took off 0 bases at V and 4 bases at J, with 19 bases between the two ends. Germline CDR1 is SGDLS and CDR2 is YYNGEE. This CDR3 has 17 amino acids. The CDR3 region has the DNA TGTGCCAGCAGCGTAGACGGCAGGGCATCCCACGGCACTGAAGCTTTCTTT. This translates into CASSVDGRASHGTEAFF.

This chain uses TRBV7-3 with TRBJ2-3, with 7 bases lining up with TRBD1. With V trimmed by 5 bases and J by 4 bases, 9 bases remained unmatched. The CDR3 spans 15 residues. Germline V CDR1 and CDR2: SGHTA, FQGTGA. CDR3 protein: CASSRATGVADTQYF. CDR3 DNA: TGTGCCAGCAGCAGAGCAACAGGGGTGGCAGATACGCAGTATTTT.

The genes are TRBV11-2 and TRBJ2-1, with D possibly being TRBD2 (6 bases). The CDR3 contains 14 residues. The V end was cut by 5 bases, the J end by 7 bases, with 15 bases between. Per the germline V gene, CDR1 is SGHAT and CDR2 is FQNNGV. The CDR3 DNA reads as TGTGCCAGCAGCCTGGGACTCTTTTATAATGAGCAGTTCTTC. This codes for CASSLGLFYNEQFF.

Note on this clone: The DNA is left out, because the CDR3 cannot be placed on it with certainty; the CDR3 is given as TCRdb lists it. The CDR3 here is CASSKVGQGAYTQYF. The chain combines TRBV21-1 with TRBJ2-3; the DNA was not used to check the table's D call, TRBD1. TRBV21-1 constitutes a pseudogene. The CDR3 is 15 residues long, counting both termini.

CDR3 nucleotide sequence: TGTGCCACCAGTTCGACAATGAACACTGAAGCTTTCTTT. Residues: CATSSTMNTEAFF. V gene TRBV24-1 combines with J gene TRBJ1-1, with no clear D. V gave up 6 bases and J gave up 0 bases, with 7 bases separating them. Germline V CDR1 and CDR2: KGHDR, SFDVKD. The CDR3 spans 13 residues.

The rearrangement uses TRBV2 and TRBJ2-3; no firm D call. CDR1 is SNHLY and CDR2 is FYNNEI in the germline V gene. V lost 6 bases to trimming and J lost 9 bases, with 13 bases between them. The CDR3 runs to 12 residues. The CDR3: CASRAQESTQYF. The CDR3 DNA sequence: TGTGCCAGCAGAGCCCAAGAGTCGACGCAGTATTTT.

The rearrangement uses TRBV10-3 and TRBJ1-4; D is perhaps TRBD1 (6 bases). Germline V gives CDR1 ENHRY, CDR2 SYGVKD. This CDR3 region has 12 residues. Trimming removed 8 bases from V and 5 bases from J, with 9 bases in between. The DNA of the CDR3 is TGTGCCATCCAGGGACAAAATGAAAAACTGTTTTTT. This codes for CAIQGQNEKLFF.

The J gene is TRBJ2-6, the V gene TRBV2; D gene unclear. Per germline, CDR1 SNHLY and CDR2 FYNNEI. This CDR3 has 17 residues. V lost 6 bases to trimming and J lost 4 bases, with 19 bases between them. The CDR3 reads CASSPAVRVSGANVLTF. The CDR3 DNA reads as TGTGCCAGCAGCCCCGCGGTACGAGTCTCGGGGGCCAACGTCCTGACTTTC.

The chain is built from TRBV29-1 and TRBJ2-2; 10 positions match TRBD1. CDR1 SQVTM and CDR2 ANQGSEA come from the germline V gene. Losses at the gene ends were 6 bases for V and 4 bases for J; bases not matched to a gene: 11. The CDR3 totals 16 residues. The CDR3 region is CSVKSDRGGITGELFF. CDR3 in DNA: TGCAGCGTAAAATCGGACAGGGGGGGAATCACCGGGGAGCTGTTTTTT.

The V and J genes are TRBV28 and TRBJ1-2; D remains unclear. The CDR3 has 15 residues. V was clipped by 6 bases and J by 6 bases, with 20 bases between them. Looked up from germline, CDR1 is MDHEN and CDR2 is SYDVKM. This chain's CDR3 is CASSPNEVMIHGYTF. The CDR3 DNA reads as TGTGCCAGCAGCCCCAATGAGGTAATGATACATGGCTACACCTTC.

The J gene is TRBJ2-7, the V gene TRBV4-2, with 10 bases lining up with TRBD2. Trimming at V came to 1 base and at J to 5 bases, leaving 11 bases not matched to a gene. The CDR3 consists of 17 residues. From germline, CDR1 is LGHNA and CDR2 YNFKEQ. This chain's CDR3 is CASSQVLAGVVSDEQYF. The CDR3 DNA follows: TGTGCCAGCAGCCAAGTGCTAGCGGGAGTTGTATCTGACGAGCAGTACTTC.

The DNA for the CDR3 is TGTGCCAGCAGTGAACACCGGGGGTTTGCAACTAATGAAAAACTGTTTTTT. Its translation is CASSEHRGFATNEKLFF. V gene TRBV2 combines with J gene TRBJ1-4; D perhaps matches TRBD1 (5 bases). Germline V CDR1 and CDR2: SNHLY, FYNNEI. V lost 2 bases and J 0 bases, leaving 13 bases between the germline ends. This CDR3 spans 17 amino acids.

The rearrangement uses TRBV28 and TRBJ2-5, with 16 bases fitting TRBD2. The CDR3 sequence is 16 residues long. Trimming took 8 bases from V and 5 from J; bases not matched to a gene: 8. Germline values: CDR1 MDHEN, CDR2 SYDVKM. The CDR3 is CASGPGLAGGRETQYF. CDR3 DNA sequence: TGTGCCAGCGGCCCGGGACTAGCGGGAGGGCGGGAGACCCAGTACTTC.

The genes are TRBV19 and TRBJ2-1; 7 bases map to TRBD2. The CDR3 runs to 17 residues. The ends lost 4 bases at V and 2 bases at J; junction bases unmatched: 11. Germline loops: CDR1 LNHDA, CDR2 SQIVND (reference sequence). CDR3: CASSKNEVGRAYNEQFF. The DNA for the CDR3 is TGTGCCAGTAGTAAAAATGAAGTGGGGAGGGCCTACAATGAGCAGTTCTTC.

V gene TRBV11-3 combines with J gene TRBJ2-1; D possibly corresponds to TRBD2 (5 bases). This CDR3 is built from 15 residues. Germline V CDR1 and CDR2: SGHNT, YENEEA. The ends were cut back, 5 bases at V and 4 bases at J, with 15 bases in the middle. This CDR3 reads CASSADYLPYNEQFF. The DNA for the CDR3 is TGTGCCAGCAGCGCTGACTATTTACCTTACAATGAGCAGTTCTTC.

This chain connects TRBV28 to TRBJ2-6; D is undetermined. Per the germline V gene, CDR1 is MDHEN and CDR2 is SYDVKM. The CDR3 totals 14 residues. Between the trimmed V and J ends, which lost 1 base and 2 bases, there was a span of 3 bases. This CDR3 reads CASSLLTGANVLTF. Here the CDR3 DNA reads TGTGCCAGCAGTTTATTAACTGGGGCCAACGTCCTGACTTTC.

This chain joins TRBV19 and TRBJ2-2, with D hard to call. The CDR3 is made up of 14 amino acids. V lost 3 bases, J lost 2 bases, and 7 bases lay in between. Germline V lookup: CDR1 LNHDA, CDR2 SQIVND (reference sequence). The CDR3 is CASSIPVNTGELFF. DNA of the CDR3: TGTGCCAGTAGTATTCCGGTTAACACCGGGGAGCTGTTTTTT.

The rearrangement joins TRBV7-6 to TRBJ2-1, with TRBD2 identical over 7 bases. J gave up 2 bases and V 5 bases, and 15 bases lay outside the gene matches. The germline V gene has CDR1 SGHVS and CDR2 FNYEAQ. There are 18 residues in the CDR3. CDR3 DNA: TGTGCCAGCAGCATCCCTATCACGAGGACTAGGGCCTACAATGAGCAGTTCTTC. It translates to CASSIPITRTRAYNEQFF.

V is TRBV19 and J is TRBJ1-5, with D hard to call. With 5 bases removed from V and 0 bases from J, the gap between germline ends came to 17 bases. From germline, CDR1 is LNHDA and CDR2 SQIVND (reference sequence). This CDR3 has 17 residues. The CDR3: CASSPTGGISSNQPQHF. In DNA, the CDR3 is TGTGCCAGTAGTCCCACGGGTGGAATTTCTAGCAATCAGCCCCAGCATTTT.

V and J are TRBV27 and TRBJ2-5; a possible D gene is TRBD1 (7 bases). The CDR3 has 14 residues. The germline V gene has CDR1 MNHEY and CDR2 SMNVEV (reference sequence). The germline V and J ends were trimmed by 5 bases and 1 base, with 11 bases remaining between them. Written as DNA, the CDR3 is TGTGCCAGCAGTCCAGGGGGGTTCCAAGAGACCCAGTACTTC. Translation: CASSPGGFQETQYF.

This clone was seen only a few times. The rearrangement uses TRBV28 and TRBJ1-2; no reliable D call. Per the germline V gene, CDR1 is MDHEN and CDR2 is SYDVKM. The ends were cut back, 2 bases at V and 10 bases at J, with 8 bases in the middle. The CDR3 extends over 11 amino acids. The CDR3: CASSLTQVYTF. Here the CDR3 DNA reads TGTGCCAGCAGTTTAACGCAGGTCTACACCTTC.

The rearrangement joins TRBV5-6 to TRBJ1-2; D not certain. V dropped 0 bases and J dropped 4 bases, with 16 bases sitting between them. CDR1 and CDR2 from the germline V gene are SGHDT and YYEEEE. The CDR3 consists of 16 residues. The CDR3 here is CASSLERLGEGYGYTF. DNA of the CDR3: TGTGCCAGCAGCTTGGAGCGTCTGGGTGAGGGCTATGGCTACACCTTC.